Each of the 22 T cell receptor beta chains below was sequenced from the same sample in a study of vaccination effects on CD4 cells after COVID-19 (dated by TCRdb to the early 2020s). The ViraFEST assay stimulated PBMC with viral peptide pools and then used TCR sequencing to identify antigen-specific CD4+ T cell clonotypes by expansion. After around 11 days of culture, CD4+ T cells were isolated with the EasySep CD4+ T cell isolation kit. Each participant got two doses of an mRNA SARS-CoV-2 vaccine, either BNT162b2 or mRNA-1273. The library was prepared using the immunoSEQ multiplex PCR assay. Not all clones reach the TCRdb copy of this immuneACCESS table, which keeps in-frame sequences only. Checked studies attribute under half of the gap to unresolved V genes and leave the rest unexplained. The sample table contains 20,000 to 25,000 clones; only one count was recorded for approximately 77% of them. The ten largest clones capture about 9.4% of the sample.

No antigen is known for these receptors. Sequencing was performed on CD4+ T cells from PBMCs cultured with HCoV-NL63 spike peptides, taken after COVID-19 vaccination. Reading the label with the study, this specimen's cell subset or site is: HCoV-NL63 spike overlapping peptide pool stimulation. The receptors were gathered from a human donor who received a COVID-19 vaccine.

CDR3 region: CASSLASGVEGTQYF. The CDR3 nucleotides are TGTGCCAGCAGCTTGGCTAGCGGGGTTGAGGGGACCCAGTACTTC. The J gene is TRBJ2-5, the V gene TRBV5-5; TRBD2 agrees at 9 bases. With V trimmed by 0 bases and J by 7 bases, 7 bases remained unmatched. Germline assignment: CDR1 SGHKS and CDR2 YYEKEE (reference sequence). The CDR3 has 15 amino acids.

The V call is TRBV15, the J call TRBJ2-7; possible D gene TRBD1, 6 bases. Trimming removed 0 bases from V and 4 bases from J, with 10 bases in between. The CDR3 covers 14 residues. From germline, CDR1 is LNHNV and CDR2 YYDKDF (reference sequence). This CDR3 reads CATSREQGKYEQYF. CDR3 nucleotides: TGTGCCACCAGCAGAGAACAGGGAAAGTACGAGCAGTACTTC.

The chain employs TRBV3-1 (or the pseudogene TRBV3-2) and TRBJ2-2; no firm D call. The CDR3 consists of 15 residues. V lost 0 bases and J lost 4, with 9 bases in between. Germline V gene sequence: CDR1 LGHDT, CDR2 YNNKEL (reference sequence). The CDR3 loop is CASSQEVLVTGELFF. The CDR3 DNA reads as TGTGCCAGCAGCCAAGAGGTGCTAGTCACCGGGGAGCTGTTTTTT.

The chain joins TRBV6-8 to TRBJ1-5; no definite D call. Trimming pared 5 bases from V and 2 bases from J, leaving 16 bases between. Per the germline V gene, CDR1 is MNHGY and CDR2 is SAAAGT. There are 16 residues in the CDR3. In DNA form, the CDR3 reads TGTGCCAGCAGTCTTAGACAAATTGAGGGCAATCAGCCCCAGCATTTT. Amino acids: CASSLRQIEGNQPQHF.

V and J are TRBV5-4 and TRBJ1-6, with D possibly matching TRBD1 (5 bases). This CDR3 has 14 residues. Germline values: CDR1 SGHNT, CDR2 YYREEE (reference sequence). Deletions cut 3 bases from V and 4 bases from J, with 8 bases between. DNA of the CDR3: TGTGCCAGCAGCTCGACAGAGTATAATTCACCCCTCCACTTT. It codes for CASSSTEYNSPLHF.

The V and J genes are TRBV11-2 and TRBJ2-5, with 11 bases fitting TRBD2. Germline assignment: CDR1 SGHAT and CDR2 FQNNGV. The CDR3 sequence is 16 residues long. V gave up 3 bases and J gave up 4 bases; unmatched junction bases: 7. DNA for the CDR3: TGTGCCAGCAGCTTCAACCTAGCGGGGGGCCGAGAGACCCAGTACTTC. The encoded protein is CASSFNLAGGRETQYF.

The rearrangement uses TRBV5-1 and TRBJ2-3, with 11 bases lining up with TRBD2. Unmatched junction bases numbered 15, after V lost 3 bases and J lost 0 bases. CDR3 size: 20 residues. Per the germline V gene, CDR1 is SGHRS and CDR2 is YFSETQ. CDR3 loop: CASSWMTSGAASTSTDTQYF. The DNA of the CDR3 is TGCGCCAGCAGCTGGATGACTAGCGGGGCCGCGTCTACTAGCACAGATACGCAGTATTTT.

The CDR3 sequence is CASSLLSGSGNTIYF. The CDR3 nucleotides are TGTGCCAGCAGCTTACTATCGGGGTCCGGAAACACCATATATTTT. This chain uses TRBV11-2 with TRBJ1-3; D remains unclear. The CDR3 totals 15 residues. V was cut by 2 bases and J by 4 bases, with 12 bases left in between. Germline V gene data show CDR1 as SGHAT and CDR2 as FQNNGV. Combining the CDR3 with reference TRBV11-2 and TRBJ1-3 gives the whole variable domain EAGVAQSPRYKIIEKRQSVAFWCNPISGHATLYWYQQILGQGPKLLIQFQNNGVVDDSQLPKDRFSAERLKGVDSTLKIQPAKLEDSAVYLCASSLLSGSGNTIYFGEGSWLTVV.

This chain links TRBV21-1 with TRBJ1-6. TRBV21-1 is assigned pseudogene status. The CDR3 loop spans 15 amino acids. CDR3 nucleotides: TGTGCCAGCAGAGATGAGACACGCGGCGGTTCACCCCTCCACTTT. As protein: CASRDETRGGSPLHF.

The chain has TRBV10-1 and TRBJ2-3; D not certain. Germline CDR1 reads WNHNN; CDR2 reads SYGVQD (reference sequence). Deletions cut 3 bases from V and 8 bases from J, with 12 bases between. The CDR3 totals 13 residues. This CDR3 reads CASSEGRLGTQYF. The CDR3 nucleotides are TGCGCCAGCAGTGAAGGAAGGTTAGGTACGCAGTATTTT.

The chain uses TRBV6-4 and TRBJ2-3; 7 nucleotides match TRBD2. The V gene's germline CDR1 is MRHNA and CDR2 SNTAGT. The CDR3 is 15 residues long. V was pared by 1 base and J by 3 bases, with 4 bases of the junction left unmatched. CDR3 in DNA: TGTGCCAGCAGTGACTATGCGGGAGTTACAGATACGCAGTATTTT. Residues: CASSDYAGVTDTQYF.

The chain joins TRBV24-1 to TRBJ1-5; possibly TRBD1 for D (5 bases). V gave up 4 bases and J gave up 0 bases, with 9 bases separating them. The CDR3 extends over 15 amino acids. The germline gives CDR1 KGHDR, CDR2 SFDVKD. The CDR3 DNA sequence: TGTGCCACCAGTGAGCCAGGGTCTAGCAATCAGCCCCAGCATTTT. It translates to CATSEPGSSNQPQHF.

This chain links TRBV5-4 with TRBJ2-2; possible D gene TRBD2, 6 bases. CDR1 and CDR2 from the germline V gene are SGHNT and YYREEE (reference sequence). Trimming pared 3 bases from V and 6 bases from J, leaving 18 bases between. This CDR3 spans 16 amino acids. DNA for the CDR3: TGTGCCAGCAGCTCGAAAGCGGGCAGACGTTCCGGGGAGCTGTTTTTT. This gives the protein CASSSKAGRRSGELFF.

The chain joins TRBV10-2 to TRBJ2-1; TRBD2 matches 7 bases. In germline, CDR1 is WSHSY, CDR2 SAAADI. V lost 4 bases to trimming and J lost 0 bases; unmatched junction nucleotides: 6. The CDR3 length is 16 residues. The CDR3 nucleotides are TGCGCCAGCAGTGCCCGCCCTAGCGGCTCCTACAATGAGCAGTTCTTC. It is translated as CASSARPSGSYNEQFF.

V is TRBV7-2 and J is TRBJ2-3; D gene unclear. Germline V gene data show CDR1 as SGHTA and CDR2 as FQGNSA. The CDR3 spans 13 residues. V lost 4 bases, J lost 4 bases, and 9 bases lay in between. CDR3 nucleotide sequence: TGTGCCAGCAGCTACCGTCCATCAGATACGCAGTATTTT. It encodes CASSYRPSDTQYF.

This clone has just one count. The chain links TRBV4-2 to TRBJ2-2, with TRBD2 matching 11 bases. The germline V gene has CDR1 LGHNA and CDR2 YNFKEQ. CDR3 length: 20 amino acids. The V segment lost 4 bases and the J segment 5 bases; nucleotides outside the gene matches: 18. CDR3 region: CASSPTQVGLAGGGTGELFF. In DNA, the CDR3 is TGTGCCAGCAGCCCAACTCAAGTGGGGCTAGCGGGAGGCGGGACCGGGGAGCTGTTTTTT.

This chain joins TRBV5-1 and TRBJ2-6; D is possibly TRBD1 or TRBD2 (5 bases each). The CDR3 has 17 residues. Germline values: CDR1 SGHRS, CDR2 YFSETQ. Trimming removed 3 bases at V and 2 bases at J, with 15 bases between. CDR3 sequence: CASSSAGTYPGANVLTF. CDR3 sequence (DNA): TGCGCCAGCAGCTCAGCCGGGACGTACCCTGGGGCCAACGTCCTGACTTTC.

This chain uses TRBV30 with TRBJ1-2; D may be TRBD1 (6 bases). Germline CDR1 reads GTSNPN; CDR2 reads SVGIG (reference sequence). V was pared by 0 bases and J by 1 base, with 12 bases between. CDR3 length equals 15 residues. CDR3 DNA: TGTGCCTGGAGTGTACAGGGTAGGGGTAACTATGGCTACACCTTC. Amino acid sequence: CAWSVQGRGNYGYTF.

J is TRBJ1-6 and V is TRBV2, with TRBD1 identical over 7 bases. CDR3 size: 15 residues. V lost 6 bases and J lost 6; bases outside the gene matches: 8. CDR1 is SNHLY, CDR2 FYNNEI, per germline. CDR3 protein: CASRGDRAGNSPLHF. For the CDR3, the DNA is TGTGCCAGCAGGGGAGACAGGGCTGGTAATTCACCCCTCCACTTT.

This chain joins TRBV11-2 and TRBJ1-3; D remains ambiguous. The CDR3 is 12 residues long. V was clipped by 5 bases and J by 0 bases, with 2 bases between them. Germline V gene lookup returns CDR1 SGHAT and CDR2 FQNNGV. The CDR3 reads CASSNSGNTIYF. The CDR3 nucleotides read TGTGCCAGCAGCAACTCTGGAAACACCATATATTTT.

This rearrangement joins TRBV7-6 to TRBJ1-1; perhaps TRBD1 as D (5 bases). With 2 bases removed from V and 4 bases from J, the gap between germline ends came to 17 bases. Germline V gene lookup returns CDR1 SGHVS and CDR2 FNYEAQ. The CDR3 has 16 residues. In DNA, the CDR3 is TGTGCCAGCAGCTTACGCCCACCCGACAGCCCCACTGAAGCTTTCTTT. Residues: CASSLRPPDSPTEAFF.

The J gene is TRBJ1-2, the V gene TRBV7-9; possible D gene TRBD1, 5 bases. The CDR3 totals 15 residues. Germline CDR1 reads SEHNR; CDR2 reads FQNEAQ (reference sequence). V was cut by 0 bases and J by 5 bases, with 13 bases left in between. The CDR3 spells CASSLAGAIGYGYTF. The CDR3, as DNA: TGTGCCAGCAGCTTAGCTGGGGCCATAGGATATGGCTACACCTTC.